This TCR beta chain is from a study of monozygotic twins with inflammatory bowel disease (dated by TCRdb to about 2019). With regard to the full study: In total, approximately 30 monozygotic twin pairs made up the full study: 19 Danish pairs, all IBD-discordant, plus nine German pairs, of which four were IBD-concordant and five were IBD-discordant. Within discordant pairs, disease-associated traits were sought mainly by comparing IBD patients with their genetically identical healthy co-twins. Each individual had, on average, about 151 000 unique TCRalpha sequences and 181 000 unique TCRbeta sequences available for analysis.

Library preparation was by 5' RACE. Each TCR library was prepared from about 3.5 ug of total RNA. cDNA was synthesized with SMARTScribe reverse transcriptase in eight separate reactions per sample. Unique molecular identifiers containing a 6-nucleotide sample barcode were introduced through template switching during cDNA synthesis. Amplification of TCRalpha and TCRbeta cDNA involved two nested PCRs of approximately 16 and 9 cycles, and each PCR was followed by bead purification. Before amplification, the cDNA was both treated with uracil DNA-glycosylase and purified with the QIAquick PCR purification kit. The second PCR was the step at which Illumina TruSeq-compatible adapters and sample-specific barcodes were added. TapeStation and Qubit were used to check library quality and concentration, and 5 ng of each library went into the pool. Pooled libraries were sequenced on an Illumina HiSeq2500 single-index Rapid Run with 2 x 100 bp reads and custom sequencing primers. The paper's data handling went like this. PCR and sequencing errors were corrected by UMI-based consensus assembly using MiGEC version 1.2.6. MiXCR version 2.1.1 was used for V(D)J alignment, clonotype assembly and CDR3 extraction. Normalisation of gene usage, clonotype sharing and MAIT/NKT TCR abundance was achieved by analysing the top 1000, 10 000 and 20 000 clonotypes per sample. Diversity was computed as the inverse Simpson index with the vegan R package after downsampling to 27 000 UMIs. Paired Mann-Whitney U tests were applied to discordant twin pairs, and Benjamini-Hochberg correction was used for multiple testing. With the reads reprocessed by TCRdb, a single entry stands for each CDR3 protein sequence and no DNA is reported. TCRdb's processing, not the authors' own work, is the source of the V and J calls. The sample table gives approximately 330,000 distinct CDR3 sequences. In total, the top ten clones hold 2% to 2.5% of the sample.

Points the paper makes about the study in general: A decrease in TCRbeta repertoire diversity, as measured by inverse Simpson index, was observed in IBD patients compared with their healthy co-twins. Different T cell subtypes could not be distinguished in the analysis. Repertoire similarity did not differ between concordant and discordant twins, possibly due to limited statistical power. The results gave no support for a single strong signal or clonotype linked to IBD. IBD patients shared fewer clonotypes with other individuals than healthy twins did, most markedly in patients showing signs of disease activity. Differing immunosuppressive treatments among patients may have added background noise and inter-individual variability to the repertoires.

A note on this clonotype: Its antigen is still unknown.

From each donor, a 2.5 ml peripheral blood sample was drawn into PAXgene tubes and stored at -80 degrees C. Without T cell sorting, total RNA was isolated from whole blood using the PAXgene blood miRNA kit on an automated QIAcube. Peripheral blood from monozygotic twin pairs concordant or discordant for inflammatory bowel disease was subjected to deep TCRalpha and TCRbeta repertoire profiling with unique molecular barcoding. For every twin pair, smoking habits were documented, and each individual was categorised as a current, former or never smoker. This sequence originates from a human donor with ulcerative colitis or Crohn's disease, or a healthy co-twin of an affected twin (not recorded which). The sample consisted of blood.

CDR3 loop: CATSRDSTSGNTIYF. The rearrangement joined TRBV15 to TRBJ1-3. From the cysteine up to the phenylalanine, the CDR3 has a length of 15 residues. A DNA sequence was not provided. Based on the germline V gene (reference sequence), the CDR1 and CDR2 sequences are LNHNV and YYDKDF.